Listed below are T cell receptor beta chains from one sample, sequenced in a study of T cells in Graves' hyperthyroidism and ophthalmopathy. TCRdb itself ran the multiplex PCR reads through MiXCR, one entry per CDR3 protein. Here the sample spans 500,000 to 800,000 distinct CDR3 sequences, about 14% being singletons. Material: blood. The receptors come from a woman in her 50s with Graves' ophthalmopathy. CDR3s include the opening cysteine and the closing phenylalanine or tryptophan. The order of the fields is CDR3 length, V gene, D gene, clone size, J gene, CDR3 DNA, CDR3 protein. D genes are given only for firm matches. Clone size is stated in some rows and not others, as once, few, many or a class when expanded.

CDR3 length: 14
V gene: TRBV13
D gene: NA
clone size: few
J gene: TRBJ2-1
CDR3 DNA: TGTGCCAGCAGCTTAGGAGGTAGTAGACATGAGCAGTTCTTC
CDR3 protein: CASSLGGSRHEQFF

CDR3 length: 11
V gene: TRBV3-1
D gene: NA
clone size: NA
J gene: TRBJ1-1
CDR3 DNA: TGTGCCAGCAGCCAAGAATCCGAAGCTTTCTTT
CDR3 protein: CASSQESEAFF

CDR3 length: 17
V gene: TRBV14
D gene: NA
clone size: NA
J gene: TRBJ2-1
CDR3 DNA: TGTGCCAGCAGCCAAGTGGCAGGGAACAGGCTAAACAATGAGCAGTTCTTC
CDR3 protein: CASSQVAGNRLNNEQFF

CDR3 length: 14
V gene: TRBV3-1
D gene: NA
clone size: few
J gene: TRBJ2-7
CDR3 DNA: TGTGCCAGCAGCCAAGAAAGCTTCAGCAACGAGCAGTACTTC
CDR3 protein: CASSQESFSNEQYF

CDR3 length: 16
V gene: TRBV15
D gene: TRBD2
clone size: many
J gene: TRBJ2-3
CDR3 DNA: TGTGCCACCAGCAGGGGACTAGCGGCTAGCACAGATACGCAGTATTTT
CDR3 protein: CATSRGLAASTDTQYF

CDR3 length: 13
V gene: TRBV28
D gene: NA
clone size: many
J gene: TRBJ1-5
CDR3 DNA: TGTGCCAGCGTGTCAGGGGGCAATCAGCCCCAGCATTTT
CDR3 protein: CASVSGGNQPQHF

CDR3 length: 15
V gene: TRBV4-3
D gene: TRBD1
clone size: NA
J gene: TRBJ1-4
CDR3 DNA: TGCGCCAGCAGCCAAGGGACAGGGGGCGATGAAAAACTGTTTTTT
CDR3 protein: CASSQGTGGDEKLFF

CDR3 length: 13
V gene: TRBV29-1
D gene: NA
clone size: NA
J gene: TRBJ2-3
CDR3 DNA: TGCAGCGTTGCGGTTTTCTCCACAGATACGCAGTATTTT
CDR3 protein: CSVAVFSTDTQYF

CDR3 length: 15
V gene: TRBV12-3/TRBV12-4
D gene: NA
clone size: many
J gene: TRBJ1-2
CDR3 DNA: TGTGCCAGCACCTCGATCGGGAGCCCCAACTATGGCTACACCTTC
CDR3 protein: CASTSIGSPNYGYTF

CDR3 length: 13
V gene: TRBV11-3
D gene: NA
clone size: many
J gene: TRBJ2-5
CDR3 DNA: TGTGCCAGCTCCCCTAGGCAGCAAGAGACCCAGTACTTC
CDR3 protein: CASSPRQQETQYF

CDR3 length: 12
V gene: TRBV3-1
D gene: NA
clone size: many
J gene: TRBJ2-7
CDR3 DNA: TGTGCCAGCAGCCAAGACCCCTACGAGCAGTACTTC
CDR3 protein: CASSQDPYEQYF

CDR3 length: 16
V gene: TRBV6-2/TRBV6-3
D gene: TRBD2
clone size: NA
J gene: TRBJ2-1
CDR3 DNA: TGTGCCAGCAGCCCAACCCCCGGACTAGTGGACAATGAGCAGTTCTTC
CDR3 protein: CASSPTPGLVDNEQFF